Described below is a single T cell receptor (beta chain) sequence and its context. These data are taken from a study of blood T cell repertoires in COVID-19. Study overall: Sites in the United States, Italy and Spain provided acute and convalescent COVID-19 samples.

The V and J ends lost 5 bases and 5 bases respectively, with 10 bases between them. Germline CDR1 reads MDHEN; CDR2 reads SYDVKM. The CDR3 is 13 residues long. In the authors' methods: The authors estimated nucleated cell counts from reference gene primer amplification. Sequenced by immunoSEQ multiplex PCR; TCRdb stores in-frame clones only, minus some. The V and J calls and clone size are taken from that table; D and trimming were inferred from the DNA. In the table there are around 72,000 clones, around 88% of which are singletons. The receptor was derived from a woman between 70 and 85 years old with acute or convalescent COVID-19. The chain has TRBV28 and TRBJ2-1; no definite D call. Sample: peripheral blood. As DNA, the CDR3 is TGTGCCAGCAGTCTCAGGAATAACAATGAGCAGTTCTTC. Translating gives CASSLRNNNEQFF.